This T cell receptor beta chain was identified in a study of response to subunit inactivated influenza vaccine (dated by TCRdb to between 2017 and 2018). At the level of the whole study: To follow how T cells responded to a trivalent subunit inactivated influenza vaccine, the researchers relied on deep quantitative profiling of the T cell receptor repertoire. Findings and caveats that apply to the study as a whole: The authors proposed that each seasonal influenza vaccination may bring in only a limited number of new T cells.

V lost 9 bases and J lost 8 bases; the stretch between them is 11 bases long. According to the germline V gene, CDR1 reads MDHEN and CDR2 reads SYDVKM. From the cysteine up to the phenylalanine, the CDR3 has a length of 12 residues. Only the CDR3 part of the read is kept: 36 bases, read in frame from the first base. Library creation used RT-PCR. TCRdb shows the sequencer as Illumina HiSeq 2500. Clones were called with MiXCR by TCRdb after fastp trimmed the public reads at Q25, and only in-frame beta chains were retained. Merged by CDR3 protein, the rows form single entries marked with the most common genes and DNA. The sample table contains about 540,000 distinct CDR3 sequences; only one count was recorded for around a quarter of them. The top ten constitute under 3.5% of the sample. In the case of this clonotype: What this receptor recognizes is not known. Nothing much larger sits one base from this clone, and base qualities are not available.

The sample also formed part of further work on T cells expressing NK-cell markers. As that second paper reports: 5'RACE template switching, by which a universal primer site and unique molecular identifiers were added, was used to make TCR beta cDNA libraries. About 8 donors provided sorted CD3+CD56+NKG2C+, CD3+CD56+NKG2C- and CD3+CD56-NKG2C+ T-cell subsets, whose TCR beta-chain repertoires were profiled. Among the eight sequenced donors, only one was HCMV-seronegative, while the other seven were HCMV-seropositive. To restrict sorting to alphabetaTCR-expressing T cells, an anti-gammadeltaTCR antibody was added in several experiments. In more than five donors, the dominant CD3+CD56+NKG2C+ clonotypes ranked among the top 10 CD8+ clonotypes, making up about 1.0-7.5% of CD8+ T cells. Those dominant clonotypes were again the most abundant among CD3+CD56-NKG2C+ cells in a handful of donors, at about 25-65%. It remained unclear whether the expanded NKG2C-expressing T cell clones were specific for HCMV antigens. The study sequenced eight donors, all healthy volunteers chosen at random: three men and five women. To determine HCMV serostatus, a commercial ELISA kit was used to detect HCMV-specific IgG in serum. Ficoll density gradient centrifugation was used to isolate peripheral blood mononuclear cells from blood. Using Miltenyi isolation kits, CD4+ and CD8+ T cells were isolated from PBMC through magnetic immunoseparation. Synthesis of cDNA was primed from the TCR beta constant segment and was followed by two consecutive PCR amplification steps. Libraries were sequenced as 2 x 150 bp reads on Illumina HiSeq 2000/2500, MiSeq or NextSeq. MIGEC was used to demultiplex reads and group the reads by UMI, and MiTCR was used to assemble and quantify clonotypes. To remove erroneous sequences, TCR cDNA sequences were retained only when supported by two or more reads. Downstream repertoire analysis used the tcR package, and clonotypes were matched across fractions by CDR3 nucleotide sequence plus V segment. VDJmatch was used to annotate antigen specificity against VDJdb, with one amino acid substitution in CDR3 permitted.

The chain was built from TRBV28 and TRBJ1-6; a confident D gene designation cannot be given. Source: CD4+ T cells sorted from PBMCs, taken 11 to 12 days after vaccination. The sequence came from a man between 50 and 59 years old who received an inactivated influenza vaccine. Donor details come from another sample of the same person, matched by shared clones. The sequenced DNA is TGTGCCAGTCAAAACGCGCATTCACCCCTCCACTTT. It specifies CASQNAHSPLHF.